Described below is a single T cell receptor beta chain sequence and its context. The sample belongs to a study of blood T cell repertoires in COVID-19. Study at large: The cDNA or gDNA used as material had been derived from T cells, B-cell-depleted T cells, or PBMCs.

Original processing methods: Amplifying reference gene primers gave estimates of nucleated cell counts. Clones were sequenced by immunoSEQ multiplex PCR, and TCRdb holds only the in-frame ones, with some missing. V and J calls plus clone size are reproduced from that table; the DNA served to infer D and trimming. The sample contains about 160,000 clones, over 80% of which appear only once. Sequencing was done on a sample of peripheral blood. The receptor comes from a woman aged 50 to 60 with acute or convalescent COVID-19.

The chain's CDR3 is CASSFGQGADGYTF. The CDR3 DNA reads as TGTGCCAGCAGCTTCGGACAGGGGGCAGATGGCTACACCTTC. The V and J genes are TRBV7-9 and TRBJ1-2; 11 bases map to TRBD1. V shed 3 bases and J 6 bases; nucleotides not matched to a gene: 3. Germline assignment: CDR1 SEHNR and CDR2 FQNEAQ (reference sequence). The CDR3 is 14 amino acids.